The source of this T cell receptor (beta chain) is a study of OX40 agonist ivuxolimab in advanced cancers. Study at large: There were three patients with partial responses, one having hepatocellular carcinoma and two cutaneous melanoma. Study-wide results and caveats: Patients who responded partially at 0.1-3.0 mg/kg showed clonal expansion ranking among the lowest. At doses 0.1 to 3.0 mg/kg, CD4+ and CD8+ clones expanded. The mean number of expanded clones was higher in CD8+ T cells than in CD4+.

The table came from immunoSEQ multiplex PCR; TCRdb's copy has only in-frame clones and leaves some out. Of 9,500 to 11,000 clones in the sample, roughly 76% were seen once. On this clone: Its antigen is undetermined.

This material consisted of CD4+ or CD8+ T cells sorted from blood, taken in a trial of the OX40 agonist ivuxolimab. The clonotype originates from an adult with an advanced solid tumor such as melanoma, head and neck, liver or kidney cancer.

CDR3 in DNA: TGTGCCAGCAGCTTCGGCCCAGATTACGAGCAGTACTTC. Translation gives CASSFGPDYEQYF. The chain couples TRBV7-2 to TRBJ2-7; D call uncertain. V was trimmed by 3 bases and J by 4 bases, leaving 10 bases between them. The germline V gene has CDR1 SGHTA and CDR2 FQGNSA. CDR3 length: 13 amino acids.